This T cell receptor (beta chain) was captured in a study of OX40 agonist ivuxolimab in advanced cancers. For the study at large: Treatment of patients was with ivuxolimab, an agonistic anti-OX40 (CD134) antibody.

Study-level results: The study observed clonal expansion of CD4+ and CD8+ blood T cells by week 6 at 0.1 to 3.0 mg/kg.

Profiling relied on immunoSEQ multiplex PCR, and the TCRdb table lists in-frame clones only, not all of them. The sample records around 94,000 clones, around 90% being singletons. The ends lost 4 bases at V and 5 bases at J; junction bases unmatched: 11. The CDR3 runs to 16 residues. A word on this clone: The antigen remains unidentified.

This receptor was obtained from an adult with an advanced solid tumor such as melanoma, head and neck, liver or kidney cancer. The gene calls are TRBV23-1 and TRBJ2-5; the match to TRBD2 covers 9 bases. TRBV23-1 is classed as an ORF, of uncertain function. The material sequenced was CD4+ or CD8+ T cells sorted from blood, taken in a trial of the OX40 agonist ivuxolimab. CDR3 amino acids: CASSRSVSGRLETQYF. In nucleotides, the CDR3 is TGCGCCAGCAGTCGAAGCGTTAGCGGGAGATTGGAGACCCAGTACTTC.